The entry that follows covers one TCR beta chain sequence. The antigen is undetermined. This sample is part of a study of beta chain features in type 1 diabetes. Study-wide background: Patients and healthy donors were similar in age, gender and cell yields.

Every bit of the isolated RNA underwent reverse transcription, so sequencing read expressed TCRB transcripts. Naive, central memory and regulatory T cell samples produced a mean of about 4 million reads. Method: immunoSEQ multiplex PCR; TCRdb's copy keeps in-frame clones and lacks some. The sample records about 52,000 clones, around 40% being singletons. The CDR3 has 17 residues. The germline gives CDR1 LGHNA, CDR2 YSLEER. Trimming shortened V by 0 bases and J by 0 bases, and 14 bases separated the two germline ends. Regarding the study as a whole: A closer apparent resemblance between naive, central memory and Treg TCRB repertoires was seen in patients than in healthy donors. Across all four CD4+ subsets, people with type 1 diabetes showed modestly shorter TCRB CDR3s. Cells carrying high TCR expression could end up over-represented when cDNA is sequenced.

The chain carries TRBV4-3 and TRBJ1-1; D not resolved. Sequenced input: Tregs from blood. The receptor was derived from a man aged 25-40 years with type 1 diabetes. The CDR3 DNA sequence: TGCGCCAGCAGCCAAGACTCTCTAGGCGGGATGAACACTGAAGCTTTCTTT. This gives the protein CASSQDSLGGMNTEAFF.